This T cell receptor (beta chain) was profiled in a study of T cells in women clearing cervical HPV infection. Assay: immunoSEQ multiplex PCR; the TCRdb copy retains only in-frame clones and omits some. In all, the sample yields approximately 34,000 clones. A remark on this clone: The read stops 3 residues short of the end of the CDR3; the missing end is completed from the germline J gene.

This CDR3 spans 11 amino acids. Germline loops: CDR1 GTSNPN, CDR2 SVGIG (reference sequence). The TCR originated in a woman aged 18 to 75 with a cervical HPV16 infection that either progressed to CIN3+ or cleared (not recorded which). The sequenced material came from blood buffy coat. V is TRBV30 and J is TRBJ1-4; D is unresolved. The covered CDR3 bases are TGTGCCTGGAGTGGGGCCTCACCA. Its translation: CAWSGASP. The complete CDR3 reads CAWSGASPLFF.